This T cell receptor (beta chain) derives from a study of blood T cell repertoires in COVID-19. Study details: From the United States, Italy and Spain came samples of acute and convalescent COVID-19. T cells, B-cell-depleted T cells, or PBMCs provided the cDNA or gDNA that served as material.

The germline gives CDR1 SGDLS, CDR2 YYNGEE. Trimming removed 3 bases at V and 4 bases at J, with 14 bases between. The CDR3 is made up of 15 amino acids. Methods used by the authors: For nucleated cells, counts were estimated from reference gene primer amplification. Profiling relied on immunoSEQ multiplex PCR, and the TCRdb table lists in-frame clones only, not all of them. From that table come the V and J calls and clone size; the DNA was used to work out D and trimming. The profile covers 160,000 or so clones, with approximately 83% appearing a single time and less than 2% taken by the ten largest.

Sequencing input: peripheral blood. The V gene is TRBV9, the J gene TRBJ1-5, with a possible D match to TRBD1 (6 bases). The sequence came from a human donor in a cohort sampled during active COVID-19. The CDR3 sequence is CASSAGQTTNQPQHF. CDR3 bases: TGTGCCAGCAGCGCCGGACAGACAACGAATCAGCCCCAGCATTTT.